The clone carrying this T cell receptor (beta chain) came up a few times. The antigen is not known. This record belongs to a study of human T cells and chemical hapten exposure. Study-wide background: Small volume differences among pooled libraries mainly caused per-sample TCR yield variation. Overall study findings and caveats: There was alopecia in the donors, so their immune response may differ from that of healthy people.

The time point denotes: patch test 2, 6 weeks after DPC sensitization. Treatment here: therapeutic diphenylcyclopropenone sensitization with weekly scalp DPC. Blood collection took place prior to placing each patch test. This CDR3 comprises 15 residues. CDR1 is SGHTA and CDR2 is FQGNSA in the germline V gene. V was trimmed by 1 base and J by 4 bases, leaving 8 bases between them. It was the library that attached unique molecular identifiers to individual cDNA molecules. TCRdb ran MiXCR on the RACE reads and lists one entry per CDR3 protein. Of over 100,000 distinct CDR3 sequences listed, less than 10% are singletons.

The source was whole blood, collected in connection with sensitization to the hapten diphenylcyclopropenone (DPC). The origin of this receptor is a woman between 35 and 50 years old with alopecia areata. Some clones in this sample may be carry-over from other donors' samples. This rearrangement joins TRBV7-2 to TRBJ1-6, with D possibly being TRBD1 (5 bases). CDR3 amino acids: CASSLEGRYNSPLHF. CDR3 sequence (DNA): TGTGCCAGCAGCTTAGAGGGACGGTATAATTCACCCCTCCACTTT.